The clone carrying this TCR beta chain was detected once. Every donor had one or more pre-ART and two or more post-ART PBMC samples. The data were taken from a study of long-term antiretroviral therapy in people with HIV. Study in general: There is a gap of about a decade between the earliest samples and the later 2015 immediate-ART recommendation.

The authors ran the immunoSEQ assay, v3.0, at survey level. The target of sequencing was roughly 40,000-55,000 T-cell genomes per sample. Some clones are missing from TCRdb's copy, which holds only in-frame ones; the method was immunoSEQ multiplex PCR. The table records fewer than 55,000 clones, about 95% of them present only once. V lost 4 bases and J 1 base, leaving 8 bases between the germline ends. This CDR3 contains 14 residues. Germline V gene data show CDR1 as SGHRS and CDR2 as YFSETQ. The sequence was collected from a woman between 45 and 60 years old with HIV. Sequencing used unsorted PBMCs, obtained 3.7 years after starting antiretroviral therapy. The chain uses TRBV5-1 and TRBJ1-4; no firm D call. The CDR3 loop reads CASSPQVTNEKLFF. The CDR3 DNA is TGCGCCAGCAGCCCCCAAGTAACTAATGAAAAACTGTTTTTT.